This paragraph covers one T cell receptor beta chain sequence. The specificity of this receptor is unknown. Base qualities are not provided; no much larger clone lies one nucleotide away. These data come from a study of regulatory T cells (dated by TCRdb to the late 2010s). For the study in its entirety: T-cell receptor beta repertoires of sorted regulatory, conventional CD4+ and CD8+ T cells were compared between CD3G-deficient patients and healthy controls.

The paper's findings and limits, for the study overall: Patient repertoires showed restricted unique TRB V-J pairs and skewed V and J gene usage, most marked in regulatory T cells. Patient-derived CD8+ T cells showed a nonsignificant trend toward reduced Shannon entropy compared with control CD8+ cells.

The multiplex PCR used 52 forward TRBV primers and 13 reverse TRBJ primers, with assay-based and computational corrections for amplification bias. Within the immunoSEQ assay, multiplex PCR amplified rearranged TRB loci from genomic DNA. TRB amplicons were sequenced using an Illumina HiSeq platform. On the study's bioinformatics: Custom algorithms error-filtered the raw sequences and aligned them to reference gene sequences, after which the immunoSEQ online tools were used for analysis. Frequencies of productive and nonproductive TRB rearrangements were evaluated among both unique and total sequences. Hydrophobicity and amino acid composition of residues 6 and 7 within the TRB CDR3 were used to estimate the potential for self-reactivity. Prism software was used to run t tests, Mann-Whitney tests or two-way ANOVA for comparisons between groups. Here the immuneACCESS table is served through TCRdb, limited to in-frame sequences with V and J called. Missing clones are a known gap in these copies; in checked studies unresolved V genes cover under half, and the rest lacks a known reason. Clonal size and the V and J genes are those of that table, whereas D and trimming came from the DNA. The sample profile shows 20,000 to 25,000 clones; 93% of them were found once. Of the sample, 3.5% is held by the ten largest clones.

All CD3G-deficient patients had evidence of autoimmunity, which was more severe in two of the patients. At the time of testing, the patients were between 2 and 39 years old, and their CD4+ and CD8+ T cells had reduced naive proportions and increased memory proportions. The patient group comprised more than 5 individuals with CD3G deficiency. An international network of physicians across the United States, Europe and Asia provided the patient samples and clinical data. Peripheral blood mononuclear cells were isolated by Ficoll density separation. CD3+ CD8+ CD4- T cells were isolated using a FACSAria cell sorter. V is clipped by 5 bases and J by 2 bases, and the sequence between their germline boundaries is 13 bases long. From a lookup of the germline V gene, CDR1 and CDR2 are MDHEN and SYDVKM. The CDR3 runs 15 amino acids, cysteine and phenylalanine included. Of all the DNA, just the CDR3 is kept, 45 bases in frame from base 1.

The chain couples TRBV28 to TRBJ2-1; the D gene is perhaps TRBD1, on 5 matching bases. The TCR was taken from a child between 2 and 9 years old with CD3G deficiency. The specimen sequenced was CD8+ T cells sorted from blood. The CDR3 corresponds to CASSLTANPYNEQFF. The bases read TGTGCCAGCAGTCTGACAGCGAACCCCTACAATGAGCAGTTCTTC. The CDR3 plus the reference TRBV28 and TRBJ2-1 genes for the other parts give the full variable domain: DVKVTQSSRYLVKRTGEKVFLECVQDMDHENMFWYRQDPGLGLRLIYFSYDVKMKEKGDIPEGYSVSREKKERFSLILESASTNQTSMYLCASSLTANPYNEQFFGPGTRLTVL.